What follows is one T cell receptor (beta chain) and its context. This clonotype appeared many times. Its antigen specificity is not known. Base quality data are lacking; no much larger clone is found one base away. This sample was sequenced with an Illumina HiSeq 2500. Quantitative 5'-RACE with molecular barcodes was the method used to prepare the TCR beta libraries. The original pipeline was this. A new computational method, built on a probabilistic model of VDJ rearrangement, was used to identify disease-linked TCR variants. The public reads were reanalyzed by TCRdb: fastp trimming at Q25, MiXCR alignment, in-frame beta chains only. For every CDR3 protein sequence, its rows merge into one entry that carries the most common genes and DNA. The V and J calls here are based on TCRdb, not the publication. The sample has around 440,000 distinct CDR3 sequences on record, 17% of them singletons. Over 1% of the sample comes from the top ten.

This sample is part of a study of CD8 T cells in ankylosing spondylitis (dated by TCRdb to the late 2010s). At the level of the whole study: To find TCR variants linked to disease, the study profiled T cell receptor beta repertoires in ankylosing spondylitis patients and healthy donors. Peripheral blood samples were taken, and synovial fluid was additionally collected from ankylosing spondylitis patients. The whole study cohort included about a hundred healthy donors and 20 to 30 ankylosing spondylitis patients. General findings and caveats noted by the study authors: The disease-linked clones showed a CD8+ phenotype and occurred at relatively low frequencies in peripheral blood. Significant enrichment of the disease-linked clones was reported in matched synovial fluid samples from ankylosing spondylitis patients. Some motif variants had previously been reported in the synovial fluid and blood of reactive arthritis patients, which suggests shared mechanisms of disease initiation. Blood from ankylosing spondylitis patients appeared to be characterized by a TCR beta motif composed of under 10 highly homologous amino acid variants.

From cysteine to phenylalanine, the CDR3 is 14 amino acids long. CDR3 DNA only is kept here, 42 bases in frame from base 1. CDR1 and CDR2 are drawn from the germline V gene: SQVTM, ANQGSEA. Here V drops 3 bases and J drops 2 bases, and the junction holds 5 bases not matched to any gene. The receptor was isolated from a male donor with ankylosing spondylitis. Sequencing was carried out using blood, either unsorted or a sorted T cell fraction (not recorded which). The chain is encoded by TRBV29-1 joined to TRBJ2-3, with TRBD2 identical over 7 junction bases. The DNA sequence is TGCAGCGTTGAGGGCGGGAGTTCCACAGATACGCAGTATTTT. This gives the protein CSVEGGSSTDTQYF.